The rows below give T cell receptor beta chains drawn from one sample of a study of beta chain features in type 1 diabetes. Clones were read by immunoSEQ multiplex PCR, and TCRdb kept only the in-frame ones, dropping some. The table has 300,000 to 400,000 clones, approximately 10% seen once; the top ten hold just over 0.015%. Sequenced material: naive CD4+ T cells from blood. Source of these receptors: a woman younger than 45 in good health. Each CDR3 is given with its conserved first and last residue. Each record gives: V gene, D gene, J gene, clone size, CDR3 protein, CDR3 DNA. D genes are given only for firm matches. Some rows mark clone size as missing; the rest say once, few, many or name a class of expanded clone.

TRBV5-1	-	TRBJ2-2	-	CASLGSGANTGELFF	TGCGCCAGCCTAGGTTCAGGGGCGAACACCGGGGAGCTGTTTTTT
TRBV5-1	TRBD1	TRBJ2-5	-	CASQPGIGTVPYVETQYF	TGCGCCAGCCAACCCGGGATCGGGACAGTCCCCTACGTGGAGACCCAGTACTTC
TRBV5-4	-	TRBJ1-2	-	CASSWKQDFNYGYTF	TGTGCCAGCAGCTGGAAGCAGGATTTTAACTATGGCTACACCTTC
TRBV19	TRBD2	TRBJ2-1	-	CASSRTSGGEQFF	TGTGCCAGTAGTCGGACTAGCGGGGGAGAGCAGTTCTTC
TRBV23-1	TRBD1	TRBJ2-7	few	CASSQSFRDRGYEQYF	TGCGCCAGCAGTCAATCTTTTCGGGACAGGGGCTACGAGCAGTACTTC
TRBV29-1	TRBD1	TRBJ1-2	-	CSVDPQSTGARGYTF	TGCAGCGTTGATCCACAATCGACAGGGGCTCGGGGCTACACCTTC
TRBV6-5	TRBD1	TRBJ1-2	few	CASSTGQGFNYGYTF	TGTGCCAGCAGTACAGGACAGGGGTTTAACTATGGCTACACCTTC
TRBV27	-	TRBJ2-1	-	CASSLSLAGEQFF	TGTGCCAGCAGTTTATCTCTAGCCGGGGAGCAGTTCTTC
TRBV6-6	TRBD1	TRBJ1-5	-	CASSTGEPQHF	TGTGCCAGCTCTACAGGGGAGCCCCAGCATTTT
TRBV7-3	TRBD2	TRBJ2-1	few	CASSPFSGTSGYNEQFF	TGTGCCAGCAGTCCATTCTCCGGGACTAGCGGCTACAATGAGCAGTTCTTC
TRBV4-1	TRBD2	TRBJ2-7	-	CASSQDRLAGGLGSYEQYF	TGCGCCAGCAGCCAAGATCGTCTAGCGGGAGGGCTCGGGTCCTACGAGCAGTACTTC
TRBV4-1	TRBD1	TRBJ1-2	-	CASSRTGTGPGFYGYTF	TGCGCCAGCAGTCGTACCGGGACAGGGCCAGGTTTCTATGGCTACACCTTC
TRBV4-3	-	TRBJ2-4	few	CASSQDVRNIQYF	TGCGCCAGCAGCCAAGATGTCAGAAACATTCAGTACTTC
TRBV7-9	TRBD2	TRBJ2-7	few	CAIEPFGIAGAGEQYF	TGTGCCATCGAACCATTCGGGATAGCGGGAGCTGGCGAGCAGTACTTC
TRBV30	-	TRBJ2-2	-	CAWNREIGELFF	TGTGCCTGGAATCGGGAGATCGGGGAGCTGTTTTTT
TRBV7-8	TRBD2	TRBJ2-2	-	CASTENLAGLTGELFF	TGTGCCAGCACTGAGAACCTAGCGGGACTCACCGGGGAGCTGTTTTTT
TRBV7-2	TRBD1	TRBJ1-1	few	CASSPRTGANTEAFF	TGTGCCAGCAGCCCTAGGACAGGGGCGAACACTGAAGCTTTCTTT
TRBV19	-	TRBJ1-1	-	CASSIRTANTEAFF	TGTGCCAGTAGTATACGGACAGCGAACACTGAAGCTTTCTTT
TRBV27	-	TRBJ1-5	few	CASSPYQPQHF	TGTGCCAGCAGTCCTTATCAGCCCCAGCATTTT
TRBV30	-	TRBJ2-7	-	CAWDLSYEQYF	TGTGCCTGGGATCTTAGTTACGAGCAGTACTTC
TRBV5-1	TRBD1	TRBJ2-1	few	CASSLVPDRGNNEQFF	TGCGCCAGCAGCTTGGTTCCGGACAGGGGCAACAATGAGCAGTTCTTC
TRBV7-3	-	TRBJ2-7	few	CASSSGWSDEQYF	TGTGCCAGCAGCTCGGGGTGGTCCGATGAGCAGTACTTC
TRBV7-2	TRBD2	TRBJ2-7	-	CASSLIAGSYEQYF	TGTGCCAGCAGCTTAATAGCGGGATCCTACGAGCAGTACTTC
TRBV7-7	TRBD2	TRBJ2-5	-	CASSPGLAGNQETQYF	TGTGCTAGCAGCCCAGGACTAGCGGGGAACCAAGAGACCCAGTACTTC